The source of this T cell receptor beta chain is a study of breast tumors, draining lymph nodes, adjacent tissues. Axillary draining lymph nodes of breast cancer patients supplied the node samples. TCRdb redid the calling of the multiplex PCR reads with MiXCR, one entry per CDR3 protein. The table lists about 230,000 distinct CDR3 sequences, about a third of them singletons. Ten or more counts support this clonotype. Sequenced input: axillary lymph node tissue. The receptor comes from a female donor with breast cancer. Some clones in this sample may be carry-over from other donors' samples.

The CDR3: CASSEVGRGLWDRIQYF. The CDR3 coding sequence is TGTGCCAGCAGTGAAGTCGGCAGGGGGCTTTGGGACCGTATCCAGTACTTC. The rearrangement joins TRBV2 to TRBJ2-5; 8 nucleotides agree with TRBD1. The J segment lost 10 bases and the V segment lost 1 base, leaving 17 bases of the junction unmatched. The CDR3 spans 17 residues. Germline V gene lookup returns CDR1 SNHLY and CDR2 FYNNEI.